The 28 T cell receptor beta chains below come from one sample, sequenced in a study of blood T cell repertoires in COVID-19. Libraries were prepared by immunoSEQ multiplex PCR; TCRdb keeps only in-frame clonotypes and omits some of them. The data contain tens of thousands of clones, 88% of them seen just once; the ten biggest clones take up about 27%. The specimen was peripheral blood. The source of these receptors is a man aged 50 to 59 with acute or convalescent COVID-19.

Judged by abundance, this clone is medium-sized. This chain links TRBV7-9 with TRBJ1-5; 7 positions match TRBD1. Germline trimming cut 4 bases from V and 7 bases from J; bases unmatched to any gene: 10. CDR1 and CDR2 from the germline V gene are SEHNR and FQNEAQ (reference sequence). The CDR3 has 15 amino acids. This CDR3 reads CASSSDREVQQPQHF. The CDR3 DNA follows: TGTGCCAGCAGCTCTGACAGGGAGGTTCAGCAGCCCCAGCATTTT. Using reference TRBV7-9 and TRBJ1-5 for the parts outside the CDR3, the full variable domain is DTGVSQNPRHKITKRGQNVTFRCDPISEHNRLYWYRQTLGQGPEFLTYFQNEAQLEKSRLLSDRFSAERPKGSFSTLEIQRTEQGDSAMYLCASSSDREVQQPQHFGDGTRLSIL.

The rearrangement joins TRBV7-3 to TRBJ1-2; 8 nucleotides agree with TRBD1. This CDR3 has 13 amino acids. Germline CDR1 reads SGHTA; CDR2 reads FQGTGA. V was pared by 1 base and J by 6 bases, with 1 base of the junction left unmatched. CDR3 residues: CASSLKTGDGYTF. CDR3 in DNA: TGTGCCAGCAGCTTAAAGACAGGGGATGGCTACACCTTC.

V is TRBV5-6 and J is TRBJ1-5; 8 nucleotides agree with TRBD1. Unmatched junction bases numbered 9, after V lost 4 bases and J lost 3 bases. CDR1 SGHDT and CDR2 YYEEEE come from the germline V gene. The CDR3 is 16 residues long. In DNA, the CDR3 is TGTGCCAGCAGCCACCGGGACAGGTTCTTCAATCAGCCCCAGCATTTT. This translates into CASSHRDRFFNQPQHF.

The chain has TRBV4-2 and TRBJ1-2; perhaps TRBD1 as D (5 bases). In germline, CDR1 is LGHNA, CDR2 YNFKEQ. This CDR3 is 15 amino acids long. V shed 0 bases and J shed 0 bases, with 8 bases lying between them. The DNA of the CDR3 is TGTGCCAGCAGCCAAGATGACAGAACTAACTATGGCTACACCTTC. Translating it yields CASSQDDRTNYGYTF.

The V and J genes are TRBV5-1 and TRBJ2-5; a possible D gene is TRBD1 (6 bases). Germline loops: CDR1 SGHRS, CDR2 YFSETQ. The CDR3 is made up of 14 amino acids. Trimming left V 4 bases short and J 2 bases short, with 12 bases between. The CDR3 protein is CASSVYRVQETQYF. DNA for the CDR3: TGCGCCAGCAGCGTCTACAGGGTTCAAGAGACCCAGTACTTC.

The chain recombines TRBV28 with TRBJ1-5; tentative D call: TRBD1 (5 bases). Germline V lookup: CDR1 MDHEN, CDR2 SYDVKM. The CDR3 has 14 residues. Trimming stripped 0 bases from V and 6 bases from J, with 9 bases between. The CDR3 coding sequence is TGTGCCAGCAGTTTATGGTCAGGGATTCAGCCCCAGCATTTT. Amino acid sequence: CASSLWSGIQPQHF.

J is TRBJ2-7 and V is TRBV7-9; 10 bases are a match to TRBD1. Trimming at V came to 5 bases and at J to 7 bases, leaving 11 bases not matched to a gene. The CDR3 has 15 residues. The germline V gene encodes CDR1 SEHNR and CDR2 FQNEAQ (reference sequence). DNA for the CDR3: TGTGCCAGCAGCGGGGGGACAGGGGAGGCTGAAGAGCAGTACTTC. Its protein product is CASSGGTGEAEEQYF.

This rearrangement joins TRBV5-4 to TRBJ2-5; D not resolved. The CDR3 totals 13 residues. V dropped 0 bases and J dropped 3 bases, with 6 bases sitting between them. Germline CDR1 reads SGHNT; CDR2 reads YYREEE (reference sequence). The CDR3 region is CASSLEREETQYF. The CDR3 DNA is TGTGCCAGCAGCTTGGAACGGGAAGAGACCCAGTACTTC.

The chain employs TRBV21-1 and TRBJ2-5; TRBD1 is the table's D call and was not checked against the DNA. TRBV21-1 represents a pseudogene. CDR3 size: 12 residues. The CDR3 DNA reads TGTGCCAGCAGCTCAGGGGCTGAGACCCAGTACTTC. Protein: CASSSGAETQYF.

The chain couples TRBV19 to TRBJ2-5; D gene unclear. V shed 5 bases and J shed 4 bases, with 8 bases lying between them. CDR3 size: 12 residues. Germline assignment: CDR1 LNHDA and CDR2 SQIVND (reference sequence). The DNA of the CDR3 is TGTGCCAGTAGTGCCCGGAGAGAGACCCAGTACTTC. Amino acid sequence: CASSARRETQYF.

The chain links TRBV12-3 or TRBV12-4 to TRBJ2-2, with a tentative D call TRBD2 (5 bases). The CDR3 is 11 amino acids. Between the trimmed V and J ends, which lost 6 bases and 9 bases, there was a span of 8 bases. The CDR3 is CASSGIWELFF. In DNA form, the CDR3 reads TGTGCCAGCAGCGGGATCTGGGAGCTGTTTTTT.

The V and J genes are TRBV11-2 and TRBJ2-6; 7 nucleotides match TRBD1. V gave up 4 bases and J gave up 3 bases; unmatched junction bases: 9. The germline V gene encodes CDR1 SGHAT and CDR2 FQNNGV. The CDR3 contains 17 residues. CDR3 in amino acids: CASSSRGQTLGANVLTF. The CDR3 DNA follows: TGTGCCAGCAGCTCAAGGGGGCAGACTCTTGGGGCCAACGTCCTGACTTTC.

Here the CDR3 reads CASSTYSGTGVSGNTIYF. CDR3 DNA sequence: TGTGCCAGCAGCACCTACTCCGGGACAGGGGTCTCTGGAAACACCATATATTTT. The chain has TRBV7-2 and TRBJ1-3, with TRBD1 matching over 10 bases. Losses at the gene ends were 5 bases for V and 0 bases for J; bases not matched to a gene: 10. The CDR3 extends over 18 amino acids. Germline V lookup: CDR1 SGHTA, CDR2 FQGNSA.

CDR3 loop: CASSIDRQGYEQYF. DNA of the CDR3: TGTGCCAGTAGTATAGATCGACAGGGGTACGAGCAGTACTTC. The chain employs TRBV19 and TRBJ2-7, with 8 bases identical to TRBD1. The V segment lost 0 bases and the J segment 4 bases; nucleotides outside the gene matches: 2. The CDR3 extends over 14 amino acids. The germline V gene encodes CDR1 LNHDA and CDR2 SQIVND (reference sequence).

V gene TRBV11-2 combines with J gene TRBJ1-2, with D unclear. Trimming shortened V by 4 bases and J by 7 bases, and 19 bases separated the two germline ends. CDR1 is SGHAT and CDR2 is FQNNGV in the germline V gene. The CDR3 covers 15 residues. The CDR3, as DNA: TGTGCCAGCAGCTCAATGGTGGCGGGAAAGGGTGGCTACACCTTC. Amino acids: CASSSMVAGKGGYTF.

Notes on this clone: In the same sample, other DNA sequences code for this CDR3. The chain carries TRBV7-9 and TRBJ1-4; D unclear. Trimming removed 1 base at V and 4 bases at J, with 4 bases between. The CDR3 runs 13 residues. CDR1 and CDR2 (germline): SEHNR, FQNEAQ (reference sequence). CDR3 sequence reads: CASSLDRNEKLFF. CDR3 DNA: TGTGCCAGCAGCTTAGATCGTAATGAAAAACTGTTTTTT.

This clone was recorded only once. The chain recombines TRBV3-1 (or the pseudogene TRBV3-2) with TRBJ2-7; 9 bases line up with TRBD2. CDR1 LGHDT and CDR2 YNNKEL come from the germline V gene (reference sequence). This CDR3 has 13 amino acids. Germline trimming cut 6 bases from V and 6 bases from J; bases unmatched to any gene: 6. CDR3 coding DNA: TGTGCCAGCAGGCTTTCGCGGGGGGGCGAGCAGTACTTC. Encoded protein: CASRLSRGGEQYF.

The V call is TRBV29-1, the J call TRBJ1-1, with 7 positions matching TRBD1. The trim removed 4 bases at V and 1 base at J, leaving 6 bases unmatched. The germline V gene encodes CDR1 SQVTM and CDR2 ANQGSEA. The CDR3 has 14 residues. The CDR3 here is CSVGYRGQNTEAFF. CDR3 DNA: TGCAGCGTTGGGTACAGGGGCCAGAACACTGAAGCTTTCTTT.

The chain employs TRBV20-1 and TRBJ2-3; D might be TRBD2 (6 bases). V lost 8 bases and J 15 bases, leaving 21 bases between the germline ends. Germline CDR1 reads DFQATT; CDR2 reads SNEGSKA (reference sequence). The CDR3 has 11 amino acids. The CDR3 sequence is CSSISGTVAYF. The CDR3 region has the DNA TGCAGTTCTATTAGCGGTACCGTTGCTTATTTT.

The V call is TRBV11-2, the J call TRBJ2-7; D is perhaps TRBD2 (7 bases). Trimming removed 5 bases from V and 4 bases from J, with 15 bases in between. This CDR3 region has 14 residues. Germline loops: CDR1 SGHAT, CDR2 FQNNGV. The CDR3 loop reads CASSRGGGPYEQYF. Here the CDR3 DNA reads TGTGCCAGCAGCCGTGGGGGGGGGCCATACGAGCAGTACTTC.

This chain uses TRBV6-1 with TRBJ2-3, with TRBD1 identical over 10 bases. With V trimmed by 8 bases and J by 14 bases, 16 bases remained unmatched. CDR1 and CDR2 (germline): MNHNS, SASEGT. CDR3 length: 14 residues. CDR3 loop: CASCSGTGVPRLYF. CDR3 DNA: TGTGCCAGCTGTTCCGGGACAGGGGTCCCCCGCTTGTATTTT.

The chain uses TRBV25-1 and TRBJ1-2; D not resolved. Germline CDR1 MGHDK, CDR2 SYGVNS. Trimming stripped 2 bases from V and 6 bases from J, with 10 bases between. There are 13 residues in the CDR3. CDR3 amino acids: CASSESPSDGYTF. Written as DNA, the CDR3 is TGTGCCAGCAGTGAAAGTCCATCGGATGGCTACACCTTC.

The chain uses TRBV3-1 (or the pseudogene TRBV3-2) and TRBJ1-2, with D uncertain. Germline V gene lookup returns CDR1 LGHDT and CDR2 YNNKEL (reference sequence). The CDR3 consists of 13 residues. The ends were cut back, 1 base at V and 5 bases at J, with 8 bases in the middle. The CDR3 sequence is CASSQAFGYGYTF. The CDR3 region has the DNA TGTGCCAGCAGCCAAGCTTTCGGGTATGGCTACACCTTC.

This clone has a single count. V gene TRBV25-1 combines with J gene TRBJ2-3, with D tentatively TRBD2 (6 bases). Looked up from germline, CDR1 is MGHDK and CDR2 is SYGVNS. V shed 0 bases and J shed 0 bases, with 10 bases lying between them. There are 16 residues in the CDR3. The CDR3 nucleotides read TGTGCCAGCAGTGAATATTGGGGGGTTAGCACAGATACGCAGTATTTT. It specifies CASSEYWGVSTDTQYF.

The table lists this clone with a count of one. CDR3 amino acids: CASSLTAALAGGLYQETQYF. CDR3 DNA: TGTGCCAGCAGCTTAACCGCGGCACTAGCGGGGGGGCTCTACCAAGAGACCCAGTACTTC. The gene calls are TRBV7-3 and TRBJ2-5; 13 nucleotides align to TRBD2. The length of the CDR3 is 20 residues. The V gene end was trimmed by 0 bases and the J gene end by 0 bases; junction bases not matched to a gene: 10. Germline values: CDR1 SGHTA, CDR2 FQGTGA.

This chain links TRBV19 with TRBJ1-1, with D possibly matching TRBD1 (6 bases). The V end was cut by 3 bases, the J end by 0 bases, with 11 bases between. Per the germline V gene, CDR1 is LNHDA and CDR2 is SQIVND (reference sequence). The CDR3 contains 15 residues. This chain's CDR3 is CASSIDGQMNTEAFF. The CDR3 DNA sequence: TGTGCCAGTAGTATCGATGGACAGATGAACACTGAAGCTTTCTTT.

The rearrangement uses TRBV7-2 and TRBJ2-1; 9 positions agree with TRBD2. V was pared by 5 bases and J by 9 bases, with 11 bases of the junction left unmatched. The CDR3 length is 15 residues. Germline V CDR1 and CDR2: SGHTA, FQGNSA. The CDR3 reads CASSRLLSSGGEQFF. The CDR3 nucleotides are TGTGCCAGCAGCCGTCTCCTTAGTAGCGGGGGTGAGCAGTTCTTC.

The rearrangement joins TRBV19 to TRBJ1-3; D might be TRBD1 (6 bases). V gave up 7 bases and J gave up 0 bases, with 13 bases separating them. In germline, CDR1 is LNHDA, CDR2 SQIVND (reference sequence). There are 15 residues in the CDR3. The DNA for the CDR3 is TGTGCCAGTACAGGGGCCCGGAGCTCTGGAAACACCATATATTTT. This encodes CASTGARSSGNTIYF.